This T cell receptor (beta chain) was identified in a study of blood T cells in healthy people across ages. This clonotype was seen many times. Its antigen is undetermined. Primed by a sample-barcoded 5' primer and a J-beta primer mix, a second PCR proceeded for roughly 6 to 12 cycles. From the 5' RACE reads, TCRdb called clonotypes with MiXCR, one entry per CDR3 protein. The data show roughly 550,000 distinct CDR3 sequences, less than 25% seen once. Regarding the study as a whole: More naive CD4+ cells and higher diversity marked long-lived donors relative to aged donors.

Investigators took 8 to 10 milliliters of peripheral blood from every donor. The same data also went into a second study, on T cells of mothers and their children. Per that paper: Addition of sample barcodes and 2-4 random nucleotides occurred through the M1S primer of the second PCR. The study obtained over 8 million TCR beta CDR3 reads per mother and some 3 million per child.

The sequenced material came from blood. The receptor comes from a boy aged 5-17 years in good health.

The chain's CDR3 is CASNLGGSTDTQYF. The CDR3 DNA follows: TGTGCCAGCAACCTCGGGGGGTCCACAGATACGCAGTATTTT. The rearrangement joins TRBV6-2 or TRBV6-3 to TRBJ2-3; TRBD2 agrees at 7 bases. CDR3 length: 14 amino acids. V was clipped by 7 bases and J by 2 bases; unmatched bases: 6. Germline V gene data show CDR1 as MNHEY and CDR2 as SVGEGT.